The table lists the clone carrying this T cell receptor (beta chain) with many counts. What it binds is not known. What was amplified from RNA transcripts were TCR beta CDR3 regions. First-round RT-PCR of the TCR CDR3 relied on the HTBI primer set. TCRdb re-derived calls from the multiplex PCR reads in MiXCR, one entry per CDR3 protein. The table includes 650,000 to 750,000 distinct CDR3 sequences, 14% detected once. The source of the sample is a study of T cells in Graves' hyperthyroidism and ophthalmopathy. Overall study context: The authors collected peripheral blood at initial diagnosis, before any treatment.

This CDR3 has 16 amino acids. Looked up from germline, CDR1 is SGHAT and CDR2 is FQNNGV. The ends lost 5 bases at V and 6 bases at J; junction bases unmatched: 8. Study-wide results and limits: Most expanded thyroid clonotypes above 0.001 recurred in blood.

Uncontrolled infection, other autoimmune disease, pregnancy and lactation each barred patients from inclusion. The TCR sequence derives from a woman younger than 35 with Graves' hyperthyroidism. The sample taken for sequencing was blood. V gene TRBV11-2 combines with J gene TRBJ2-1; 12 bases align to TRBD2. CDR3 residues: CASSESGTSGRNEQFF. CDR3 coding DNA: TGTGCCAGCAGCGAATCCGGGACTAGCGGGCGCAATGAGCAGTTCTTC. Using reference TRBV11-2 and TRBJ2-1 for the parts outside the CDR3, the full variable domain is EAGVAQSPRYKIIEKRQSVAFWCNPISGHATLYWYQQILGQGPKLLIQFQNNGVVDDSQLPKDRFSAERLKGVDSTLKIQPAKLEDSAVYLCASSESGTSGRNEQFFGPGTRLTVL.